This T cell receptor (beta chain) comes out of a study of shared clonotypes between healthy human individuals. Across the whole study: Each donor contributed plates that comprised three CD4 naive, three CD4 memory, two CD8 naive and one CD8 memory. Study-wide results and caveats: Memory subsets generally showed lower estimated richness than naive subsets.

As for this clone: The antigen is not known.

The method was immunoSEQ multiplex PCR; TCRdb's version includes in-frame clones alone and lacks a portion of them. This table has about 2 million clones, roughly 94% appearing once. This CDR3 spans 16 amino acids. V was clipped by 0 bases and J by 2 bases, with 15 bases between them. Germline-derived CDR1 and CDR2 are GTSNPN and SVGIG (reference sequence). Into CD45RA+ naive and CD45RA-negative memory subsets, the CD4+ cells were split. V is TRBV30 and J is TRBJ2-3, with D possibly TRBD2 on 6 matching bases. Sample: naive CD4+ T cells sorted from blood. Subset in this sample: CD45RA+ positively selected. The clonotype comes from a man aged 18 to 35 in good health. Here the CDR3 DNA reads TGTGCCTGGAGTGTTATAGGAGGGAGTTCCACAGATACGCAGTATTTT. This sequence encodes CAWSVIGGSSTDTQYF.